Listed below are T cell receptor beta chains from one sample, sequenced in a study of multiple sclerosis patients with progressive multifocal leukoencephalopathy. The method was immunoSEQ multiplex PCR; TCRdb's version includes in-frame clones alone and lacks a portion of them. The sample has 25,000 to 30,000 clones; 85% to 90% are singletons. Sequences were derived from PBMCs, sampled from a patient treated with natalizumab. The receptors here all came from a human donor with multiple sclerosis. Both conserved end residues are part of each CDR3. D genes are given only for firm matches. Clone size, where shown, is once, few, many, or a class for clones that have expanded.

j_call clone_size d_call v_call cdr3_aa cdr3_nt
TRBJ2-1 . . TRBV28 CASSLNSRLAEQFF TGTGCCAGCAGTTTAAATTCTCGGCTCGCTGAGCAGTTCTTC
TRBJ2-7 few . TRBV7-8 CASSLAGWDNSYDEQYF TGTGCCAGCAGCTTAGCGGGATGGGACAATTCCTACGATGAGCAGTACTTC
TRBJ1-1 . TRBD1 TRBV30 CAWIMPRGRIIDEAFF TGTGCCTGGATTATGCCCAGGGGGCGCATTATAGATGAAGCTTTCTTT
TRBJ2-1 . TRBD1 TRBV9 CASSVRDRDPYNEQFF TGTGCCAGCAGCGTACGGGACAGGGATCCCTACAATGAGCAGTTCTTC
TRBJ2-1 . . TRBV14 CASSQIRARSGIVEQFF TGTGCCAGCAGCCAAATCCGGGCACGCAGTGGTATTGTTGAGCAGTTCTTC
TRBJ2-5 . . TRBV9 CASSVRPSSVETQYF TGTGCCAGCAGCGTAAGGCCGTCCTCTGTAGAGACCCAGTACTTC
TRBJ2-3 . TRBD2 TRBV19 CASTTGGAPLGTDTQYF TGTGCCAGTACCACCGGGGGGGCGCCTCTTGGCACAGATACGCAGTATTTT
TRBJ1-1 once TRBD1 TRBV5-1 CASSFQGANTEAFF TGCGCCAGCAGCTTCCAGGGGGCGAACACTGAAGCTTTCTTT
TRBJ1-2 . . TRBV27 CASSLLGDPYGYTF TGTGCCAGCAGTTTATTGGGGGACCCCTATGGCTACACCTTC
TRBJ1-5 . TRBD1 TRBV6-6 CASSSDRSNQPQHF TGTGCCAGCAGTTCGGACAGGAGCAATCAGCCCCAGCATTTT
TRBJ2-2 once . TRBV28 CASSLSTGELFF TGTGCCAGCAGTTTATCCACCGGGGAGCTGTTTTTT